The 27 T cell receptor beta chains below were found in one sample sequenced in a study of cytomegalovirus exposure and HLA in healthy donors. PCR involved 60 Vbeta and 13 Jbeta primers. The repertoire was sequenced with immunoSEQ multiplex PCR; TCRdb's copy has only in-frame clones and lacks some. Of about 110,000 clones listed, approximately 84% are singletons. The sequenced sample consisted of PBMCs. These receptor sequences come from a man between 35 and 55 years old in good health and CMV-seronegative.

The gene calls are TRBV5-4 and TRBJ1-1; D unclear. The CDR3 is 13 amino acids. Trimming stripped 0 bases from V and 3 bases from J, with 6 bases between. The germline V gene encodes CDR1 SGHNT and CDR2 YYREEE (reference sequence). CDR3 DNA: TGTGCCAGCAGCTTGGAGCGGCACACTGAAGCTTTCTTT. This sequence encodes CASSLERHTEAFF.

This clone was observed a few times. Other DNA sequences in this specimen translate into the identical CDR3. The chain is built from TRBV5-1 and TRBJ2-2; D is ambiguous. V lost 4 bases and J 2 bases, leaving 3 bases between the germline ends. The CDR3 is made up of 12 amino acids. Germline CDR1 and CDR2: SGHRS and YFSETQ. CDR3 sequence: CASSLNTGELFF. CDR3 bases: TGCGCCAGCAGCCTAAACACCGGGGAGCTGTTTTTT.

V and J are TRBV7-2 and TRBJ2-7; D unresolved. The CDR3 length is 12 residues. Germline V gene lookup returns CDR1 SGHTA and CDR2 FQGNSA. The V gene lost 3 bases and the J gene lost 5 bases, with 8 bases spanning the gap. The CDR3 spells CASSFGLNEQYF. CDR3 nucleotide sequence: TGTGCCAGCAGCTTCGGTCTCAACGAGCAGTACTTC. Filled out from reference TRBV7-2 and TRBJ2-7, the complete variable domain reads GAGVSQSPSNKVTEKGKDVELRCDPISGHTALYWYRQSLGQGLEFLIYFQGNSAPDKSGLPSDRFSAERTGGSVSTLTIQRTQQEDSAVYLCASSFGLNEQYFGPGTRLTVT.

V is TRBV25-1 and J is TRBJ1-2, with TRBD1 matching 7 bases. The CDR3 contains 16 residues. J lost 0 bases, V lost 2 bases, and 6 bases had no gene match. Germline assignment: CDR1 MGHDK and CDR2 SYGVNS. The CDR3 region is CASSEPGTASNYGYTF. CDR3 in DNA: TGTGCCAGCAGTGAACCTGGGACAGCTTCTAACTATGGCTACACCTTC.

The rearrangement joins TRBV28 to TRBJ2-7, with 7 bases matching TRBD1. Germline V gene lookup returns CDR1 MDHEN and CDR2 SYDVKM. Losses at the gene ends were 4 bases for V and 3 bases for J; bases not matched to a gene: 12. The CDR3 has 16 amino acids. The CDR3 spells CASSSPRGRGGYEQYF. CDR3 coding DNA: TGTGCCAGCAGTTCCCCAAGGGGGCGAGGTGGCTACGAGCAGTACTTC.

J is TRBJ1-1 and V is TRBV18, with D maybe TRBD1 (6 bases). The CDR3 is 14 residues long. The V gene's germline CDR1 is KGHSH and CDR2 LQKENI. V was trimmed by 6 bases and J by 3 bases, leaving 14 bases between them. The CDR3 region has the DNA TGTGCCAGCTCCAAAACAGGGTTGGACACTGAAGCTTTCTTT. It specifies CASSKTGLDTEAFF.

The CDR3 DNA is TGTGCCAGTAGTATAGGTGGACAGAAGGGGACCTCCTATAATTCACCCCTCCACTTT. Protein: CASSIGGQKGTSYNSPLHF. The chain is built from TRBV19 and TRBJ1-6, with D tentatively TRBD1 (6 bases). Germline loops: CDR1 LNHDA, CDR2 SQIVND (reference sequence). The ends were cut back, 1 base at V and 0 bases at J, with 16 bases in the middle. This CDR3 is 19 amino acids long.

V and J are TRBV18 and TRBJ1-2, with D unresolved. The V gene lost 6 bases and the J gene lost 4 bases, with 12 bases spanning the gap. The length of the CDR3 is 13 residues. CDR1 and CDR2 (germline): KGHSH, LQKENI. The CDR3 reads CASSSDGIYGYTF. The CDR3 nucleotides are TGTGCCAGCTCGTCCGACGGGATCTATGGCTACACCTTC.

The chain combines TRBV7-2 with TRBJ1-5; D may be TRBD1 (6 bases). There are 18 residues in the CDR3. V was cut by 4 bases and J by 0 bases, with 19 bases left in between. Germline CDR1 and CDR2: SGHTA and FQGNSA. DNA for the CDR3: TGTGCCAGCAGCTCCTCAACCCGGACAGCTTATAGCAATCAGCCCCAGCATTTT. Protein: CASSSSTRTAYSNQPQHF.

This chain's CDR3 is CASSPAGGDNQPQHF. The CDR3 coding sequence is TGTGCCAGCAGCCCAGCCGGGGGGGACAATCAGCCCCAGCATTTT. The chain links TRBV11-2 to TRBJ1-5; TRBD1 might be the D (5 bases). V was trimmed by 5 bases and J by 3 bases, leaving 14 bases between them. Germline CDR1 reads SGHAT; CDR2 reads FQNNGV. The CDR3 runs to 15 residues.

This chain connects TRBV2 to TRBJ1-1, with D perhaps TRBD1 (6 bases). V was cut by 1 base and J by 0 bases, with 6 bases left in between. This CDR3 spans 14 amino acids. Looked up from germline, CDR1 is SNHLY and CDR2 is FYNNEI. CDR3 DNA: TGTGCCAGCAGTGAAGAGGGGGTGAACACTGAAGCTTTCTTT. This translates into CASSEEGVNTEAFF.

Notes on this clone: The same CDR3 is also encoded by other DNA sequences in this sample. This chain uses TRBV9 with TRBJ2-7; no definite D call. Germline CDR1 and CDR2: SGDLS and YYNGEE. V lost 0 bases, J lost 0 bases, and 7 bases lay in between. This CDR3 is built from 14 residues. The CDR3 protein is CASSVASSSYEQYF. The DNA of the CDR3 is TGTGCCAGCAGCGTAGCTTCTAGCTCCTACGAGCAGTACTTC.

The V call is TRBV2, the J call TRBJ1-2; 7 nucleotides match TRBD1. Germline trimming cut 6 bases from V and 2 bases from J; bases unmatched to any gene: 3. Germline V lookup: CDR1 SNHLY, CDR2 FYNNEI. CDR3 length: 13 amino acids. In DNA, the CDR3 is TGTGCCAGCAGAACGGGACAGAACTATGGCTACACCTTC. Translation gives CASRTGQNYGYTF.

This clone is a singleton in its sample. The CDR3 spells CASTRQGPLSTDTQYF. The DNA of the CDR3 is TGTGCCAGCACACGACAGGGGCCTCTAAGCACAGATACGCAGTATTTT. The gene calls are TRBV28 and TRBJ2-3, with 8 positions matching TRBD1. V was pared by 7 bases and J by 0 bases, with 9 bases of the junction left unmatched. The CDR3 contains 16 residues. Germline values: CDR1 MDHEN, CDR2 SYDVKM.

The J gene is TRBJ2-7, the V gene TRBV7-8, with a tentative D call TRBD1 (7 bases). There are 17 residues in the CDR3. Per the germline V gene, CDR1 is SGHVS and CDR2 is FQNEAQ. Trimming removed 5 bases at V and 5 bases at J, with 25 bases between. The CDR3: CASSLTWWDSGFDEQYF. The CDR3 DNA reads TGTGCCAGCAGCCTAACCTGGTGGGACAGCGGGTTCGACGAGCAGTACTTC.

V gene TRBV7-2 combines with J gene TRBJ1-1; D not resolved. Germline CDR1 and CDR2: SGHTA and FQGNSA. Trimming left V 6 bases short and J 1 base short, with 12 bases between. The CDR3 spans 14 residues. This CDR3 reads CASRLGMGNTEAFF. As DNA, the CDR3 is TGTGCCAGCAGGTTGGGCATGGGGAACACTGAAGCTTTCTTT. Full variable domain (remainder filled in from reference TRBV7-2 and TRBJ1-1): GAGVSQSPSNKVTEKGKDVELRCDPISGHTALYWYRQSLGQGLEFLIYFQGNSAPDKSGLPSDRFSAERTGGSVSTLTIQRTQQEDSAVYLCASRLGMGNTEAFFGQGTRLTVV.

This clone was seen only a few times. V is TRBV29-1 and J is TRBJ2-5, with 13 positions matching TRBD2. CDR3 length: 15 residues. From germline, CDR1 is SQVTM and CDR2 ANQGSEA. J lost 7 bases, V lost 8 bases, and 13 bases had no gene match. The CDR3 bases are TGCAGCATAAGACTAGCGGGGGGTCCCGGGGGGACCCAGTACTTC. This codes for CSIRLAGGPGGTQYF.

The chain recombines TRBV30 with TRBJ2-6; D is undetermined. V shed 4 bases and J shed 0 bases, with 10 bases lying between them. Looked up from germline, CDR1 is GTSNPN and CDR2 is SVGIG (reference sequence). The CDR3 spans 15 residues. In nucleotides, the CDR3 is TGTGCCTGGACCGCCGGGTACTCTGGGGCCAACGTCCTGACTTTC. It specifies CAWTAGYSGANVLTF.

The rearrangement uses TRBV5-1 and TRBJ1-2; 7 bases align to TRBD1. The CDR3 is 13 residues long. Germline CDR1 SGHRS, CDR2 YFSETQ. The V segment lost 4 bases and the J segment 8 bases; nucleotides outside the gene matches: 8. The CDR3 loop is CASSLTGTEGYTF. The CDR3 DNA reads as TGCGCCAGCAGCCTAACAGGGACAGAGGGCTACACCTTC.

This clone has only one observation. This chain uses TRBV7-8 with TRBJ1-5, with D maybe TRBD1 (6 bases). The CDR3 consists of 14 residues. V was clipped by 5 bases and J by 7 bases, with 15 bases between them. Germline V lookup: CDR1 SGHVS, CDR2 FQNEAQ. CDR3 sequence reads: CASSANRVFQPQHF. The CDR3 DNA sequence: TGTGCCAGCAGCGCCAACAGGGTGTTCCAGCCCCAGCATTTT.

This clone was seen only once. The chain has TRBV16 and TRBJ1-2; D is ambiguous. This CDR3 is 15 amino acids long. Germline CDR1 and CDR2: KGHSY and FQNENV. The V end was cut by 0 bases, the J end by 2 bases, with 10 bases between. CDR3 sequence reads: CASSQSEGSNYGYTF. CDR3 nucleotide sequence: TGTGCCAGCAGCCAATCTGAGGGTTCCAACTATGGCTACACCTTC.

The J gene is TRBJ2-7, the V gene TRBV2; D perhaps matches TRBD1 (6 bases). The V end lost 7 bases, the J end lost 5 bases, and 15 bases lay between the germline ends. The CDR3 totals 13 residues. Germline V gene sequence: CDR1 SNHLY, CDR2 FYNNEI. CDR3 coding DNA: TGTGCCAGCACGCCGGACAGTCTCGACGAGCAGTACTTC. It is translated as CASTPDSLDEQYF.

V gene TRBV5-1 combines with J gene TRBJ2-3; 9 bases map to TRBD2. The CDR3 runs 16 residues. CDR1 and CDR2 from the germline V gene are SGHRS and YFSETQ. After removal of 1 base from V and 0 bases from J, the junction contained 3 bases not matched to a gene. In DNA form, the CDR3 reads TGCGCCAGCAGCTTGACTAGCGGGCCTAGCACAGATACGCAGTATTTT. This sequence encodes CASSLTSGPSTDTQYF.

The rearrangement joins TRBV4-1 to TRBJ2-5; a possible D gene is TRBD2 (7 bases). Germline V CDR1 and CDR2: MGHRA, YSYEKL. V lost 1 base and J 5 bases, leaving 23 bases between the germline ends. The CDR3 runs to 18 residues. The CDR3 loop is CASSQADLGGVITETQYF. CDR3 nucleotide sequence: TGCGCCAGCAGCCAAGCAGACTTAGGGGGGGTTATTACGGAGACCCAGTACTTC.

CDR3 protein: CALGSSYNEQFF. The CDR3 bases are TGTGCCCTCGGGAGCTCCTACAATGAGCAGTTCTTC. This chain joins TRBV28 and TRBJ2-1; D might be TRBD2 (6 bases). The CDR3 sequence is 12 residues long. Trimming cost V 11 bases and J 0 bases, with 8 bases left between them. Germline lookup yields CDR1 MDHEN and CDR2 SYDVKM.

CDR3 amino acids: CASSLVLDPETQYF. The CDR3 bases are TGTGCCAGCAGTCTCGTCCTAGATCCAGAGACCCAGTACTTC. J is TRBJ2-5 and V is TRBV28; no firm D call. The V gene's germline CDR1 is MDHEN and CDR2 SYDVKM. V lost 5 bases and J lost 4, with 14 bases in between. This CDR3 comprises 14 residues.

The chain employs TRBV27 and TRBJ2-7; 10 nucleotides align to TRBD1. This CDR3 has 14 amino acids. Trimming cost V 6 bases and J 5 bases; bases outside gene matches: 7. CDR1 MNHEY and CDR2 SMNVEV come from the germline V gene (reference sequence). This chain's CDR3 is CASRYDRGRNEQYF. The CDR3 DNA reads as TGTGCCAGCAGATACGACAGGGGGCGAAACGAGCAGTACTTC.